Each of the 30 T cell receptor beta chains below was sequenced from the same sample in a study of blood T cells in healthy people across ages. Combining a sample-barcoded 5' primer with a J-beta primer mix, a second PCR ran for about 6 to 12 cycles. One entry per CDR3 protein, called by TCRdb with MiXCR from the 5' RACE reads. The table records 750,000 to 850,000 distinct CDR3 sequences, 25% of them present only once. The same specimen was also included in a second study, on T cells of mothers and their children.

Sequencing was performed on blood. These receptors came from a boy between 10 and 17 years old in good health.

This clonotype was recorded a few times. Here the CDR3 omits its conserved ending phenylalanine or tryptophan, so a read error is the likely source. The CDR3: CAILGGYTL. The DNA of the CDR3 is TGTGCCATCCTGGGAGGCTACACCCTC. This sequence joins TRBV6-2 or TRBV6-3 and TRBJ1-2; no definite D call. V shed 10 bases and J shed 8 bases, with 8 bases lying between them. The CDR3 contains 9 residues. Germline values: CDR1 MNHEY, CDR2 SVGEGT.

This chain uses TRBV12-3 or TRBV12-4 with TRBJ2-5, with a tentative D call TRBD2 (6 bases). The CDR3 is made up of 15 amino acids. The V end lost 5 bases, the J end lost 2 bases, and 15 bases lay between the germline ends. The CDR3 nucleotides read TGTGCCAGCAGTACTGACGGGGGTCCACAAGAGACCCAGTACTTC. This encodes CASSTDGGPQETQYF.

The chain links TRBV6-2 or TRBV6-3 to TRBJ2-1; the match to TRBD1 covers 7 bases. The germline V gene has CDR1 MNHEY and CDR2 SVGEGT. CDR3 size: 15 residues. Trimming removed 5 bases from V and 2 bases from J; junction bases left unmatched: 6. CDR3 loop: CASSQTGQPYNEQFF. DNA of the CDR3: TGTGCCAGCAGTCAGACGGGACAGCCCTACAATGAGCAGTTCTTC.

This chain uses TRBV20-1 with TRBJ1-2; D may be TRBD1 (5 bases). Trimming took 6 bases from V and 0 from J, leaving 14 bases between them. The CDR3 runs 14 residues. Looked up from germline, CDR1 is DFQATT and CDR2 is SNEGSKA (reference sequence). CDR3 bases: TGCAGTGCACCGCCTCAGGGATCTAACTATGGCTACACCTTC. Translated, it gives CSAPPQGSNYGYTF.

There are a few counts of this clonotype. This chain uses TRBV6-2 or TRBV6-3 with TRBJ2-2; D gene ambiguous. This CDR3 is built from 14 residues. Trimming cost V 2 bases and J 4 bases, with 8 bases left between them. Germline CDR1 MNHEY, CDR2 SVGEGT. CDR3 coding DNA: TGTGCCAGCAGTTACGAGCGATCCACCGGGGAGCTGTTTTTT. Translating it yields CASSYERSTGELFF.

This clonotype was detected only a few times. The V and J genes are TRBV21-1 and TRBJ2-3. TRBV21-1 is a pseudogene. The CDR3 runs to 16 residues. The CDR3 coding sequence is TGTGCCAGCAGCAAAGAATACAATGGGGGCACAGATACGCAGTATTTT. It encodes CASSKEYNGGTDTQYF.

This clonotype appeared a few times. The chain is built from TRBV30 and TRBJ2-2; no clear D gene. CDR3 length: 12 residues. Germline V lookup: CDR1 GTSNPN, CDR2 SVGIG (reference sequence). Trimming pared 3 bases from V and 5 bases from J, leaving 7 bases between. The CDR3: CAWSPETGELFF. CDR3 bases: TGTGCCTGGAGCCCGGAGACCGGGGAGCTGTTTTTT. The whole variable domain, remainder taken from reference TRBV30 and TRBJ2-2, is SQTIHQWPATLVQPVGSPLSLECTVEGTSNPNLYWYRQAAGRGLQLLFYSVGIGQISSEVPQNLSASRPQDRQFILSSKKLLLSDSGFYLCAWSPETGELFFGEGSRLTVL.

This clonotype was recorded a few times. The chain is built from TRBV27 and TRBJ2-2; D gene ambiguous. Between the trimmed V and J ends, which lost 1 base and 7 bases, there was a span of 10 bases. Germline loops: CDR1 MNHEY, CDR2 SMNVEV (reference sequence). The CDR3 length is 14 residues. This chain's CDR3 is CASSLYSWGGELFF. CDR3 in DNA: TGTGCCAGCAGTTTATACTCCTGGGGCGGGGAGCTGTTTTTT.

This clonotype turned up a few times. This chain joins TRBV19 and TRBJ2-5; D unresolved. The CDR3 is made up of 14 amino acids. Germline V gene lookup returns CDR1 LNHDA and CDR2 SQIVND (reference sequence). Trimming cost V 5 bases and J 4 bases, with 14 bases left between them. The CDR3 loop reads CASSPGRSRETQYF. Here the CDR3 DNA reads TGTGCCAGTAGTCCAGGAAGGTCGAGAGAGACCCAGTACTTC.

This clonotype was picked up a small number of times. The rearrangement joins TRBV4-1 to TRBJ2-5; D uncertain. TRBJ2-1 explains the end of the DNA better; the J call may be wrong. The V gene's germline CDR1 is MGHRA and CDR2 YSYEKL. The CDR3 loop spans 15 amino acids. CDR3 in DNA: TGCGCCAGCAGTCGGGTGTCCCACGAGGCCGATGAGCAGTTCTTC. Translating it yields CASSRVSHEADEQFF.

This clonotype showed up just a few times. The chain is built from TRBV27 and TRBJ2-3; D gene unclear. The V and J ends lost 9 bases and 2 bases respectively, with 18 bases between them. The germline gives CDR1 MNHEY, CDR2 SMNVEV (reference sequence). This CDR3 region has 15 residues. The CDR3 bases are TGTGCCAGTCGCCCACTCGGGTCCTACACAGATACGCAGTATTTT. It yields the protein CASRPLGSYTDTQYF.

The chain couples TRBV12-3 or TRBV12-4 to TRBJ2-4, with 8 bases fitting TRBD2. CDR3 length: 16 amino acids. V was clipped by 2 bases and J by 7 bases; unmatched bases: 10. The CDR3 DNA sequence: TGTGCCAGCAGTTTATCGTTTTGGACGGGAGGGAACATTCAGTACTTC. Translation: CASSLSFWTGGNIQYF.

The chain recombines TRBV11-2 with TRBJ2-3; no firm D call. This CDR3 is 16 amino acids long. Trimming took off 3 bases at V and 2 bases at J, with 15 bases between the two ends. Germline values: CDR1 SGHAT, CDR2 FQNNGV. The CDR3 region is CASSFFNLRITDTQYF. In DNA form, the CDR3 reads TGTGCCAGCAGCTTCTTTAATCTCCGAATCACAGATACGCAGTATTTT.

J is TRBJ2-7 and V is TRBV20-1; TRBD2 agrees at 7 bases. V lost 6 bases and J lost 0; bases outside the gene matches: 11. This CDR3 region has 15 residues. CDR1 and CDR2 (germline): DFQATT, SNEGSKA (reference sequence). CDR3 nucleotides: TGCAGTGCCCTGCCGCAGGGCGGGAGCTCCTACGAGCAGTACTTC. Its protein is CSALPQGGSSYEQYF.

This chain connects TRBV29-1 to TRBJ2-5, with a possible D match to TRBD2 (6 bases). TRBJ2-1 explains the end of the DNA better; the J call may be wrong. The length of the CDR3 is 10 residues. The germline gives CDR1 SQVTM, CDR2 ANQGSEA. CDR3 amino acids: CSVVAVEQFF. In DNA, the CDR3 is TGCAGCGTTGTAGCGGTTGAGCAGTTCTTC.

This clonotype came up a few times. The chain carries TRBV7-8 and TRBJ2-5; TRBD1 matches at 9 bases. The J call may be mistaken, given a closer DNA end match to TRBJ2-7. CDR1 and CDR2 from the germline V gene are SGHVS and FQNEAQ. There are 14 residues in the CDR3. CDR3 sequence reads: CASTRTGAAYEQYF. The CDR3 nucleotides are TGTGCCAGCACCCGGACAGGGGCGGCCTACGAGCAGTACTTC.

This chain joins TRBV11-2 and TRBJ2-7, with a weak D call TRBD1 (6 bases). Trimming left V 1 base short and J 2 bases short, with 15 bases between. The germline CDR1 and CDR2 sequences are SGHAT and FQNNGV. This CDR3 is 16 amino acids long. The CDR3 sequence is CASSLAVGDTPYEQYF. The CDR3 DNA is TGTGCCAGCAGCTTAGCGGTCGGGGACACCCCCTACGAGCAGTACTTC.

In this sample, this clonotype turned up a few times. This sequence joins TRBV5-6 and TRBJ2-1; perhaps TRBD2 as D (7 bases). This CDR3 comprises 14 residues. The V gene lost 7 bases and the J gene lost 7 bases, with 18 bases spanning the gap. Looked up from germline, CDR1 is SGHDT and CDR2 is YYEEEE. CDR3 in amino acids: CASVWRGGENEQFF. CDR3 DNA sequence: TGTGCCAGCGTGTGGAGGGGGGGGGAGAATGAGCAGTTCTTC.

This clonotype was seen a single time. The V gene is TRBV29-1, the J gene TRBJ1-2, with D perhaps TRBD1 (6 bases). V dropped 5 bases and J dropped 6 bases, with 13 bases sitting between them. The germline V gene has CDR1 SQVTM and CDR2 ANQGSEA. The CDR3 sequence is 12 residues long. The CDR3 DNA sequence: TGCAGCGTTCTACAGGGCTCGGATGGCTACACCTTC. Its protein is CSVLQGSDGYTF.

This clonotype was picked up a small number of times. The rearrangement uses TRBV5-1 and TRBJ2-3; D unresolved. CDR1 SGHRS and CDR2 YFSETQ come from the germline V gene. Trimming left V 5 bases short and J 1 base short, with 11 bases between. This CDR3 spans 14 amino acids. CDR3 amino acids: CASRGSSGTDTQYF. DNA for the CDR3: TGCGCCAGCAGAGGTTCGAGTGGCACAGATACGCAGTATTTT. The variable domain in full, completed from reference TRBV5-1 and TRBJ2-3, reads KAGVTQTPRYLIKTRGQQVTLSCSPISGHRSVSWYQQTPGQGLQFLFEYFSETQRNKGNFPGRFSGRQFSNSRSEMNVSTLELGDSALYLCASRGSSGTDTQYFGPGTRLTVL.

The chain uses TRBV7-2 and TRBJ2-6; the D is unclear. The germline V gene encodes CDR1 SGHTA and CDR2 FQGNSA. V was trimmed by 4 bases and J by 2 bases, leaving 9 bases between them. The CDR3 extends over 15 amino acids. The CDR3 bases are TGTGCCAGCAGCTCGACGGCCCCTGGGGCCAACGTCCTGACTTTC. Its protein product is CASSSTAPGANVLTF.

This chain links TRBV7-9 with TRBJ2-5; 11 bases align to TRBD1. V lost 4 bases and J lost 7; bases outside the gene matches: 8. The germline CDR1 and CDR2 sequences are SEHNR and FQNEAQ (reference sequence). This CDR3 contains 15 residues. The CDR3 here is CASSYRTGGDGTQYF. For the CDR3, the DNA is TGTGCCAGCAGCTACAGGACAGGGGGCGATGGGACCCAGTACTTC.

The rearrangement joins TRBV18 to TRBJ2-1, with 8 positions matching TRBD2. Losses at the gene ends were 3 bases for V and 3 bases for J; bases not matched to a gene: 7. Germline V gene lookup returns CDR1 KGHSH and CDR2 LQKENI. CDR3 size: 16 residues. CDR3 protein: CASSPPSGGIYNEQFF. DNA for the CDR3: TGTGCCAGCTCACCCCCATCGGGAGGGATCTACAATGAGCAGTTCTTC.

On this clonotype: This may stem from a read error, because a much larger clone lies one nucleotide away. The rearrangement uses TRBV13 and TRBJ2-7; TRBD1 agrees at 10 bases. The germline gives CDR1 PRHDT, CDR2 FYEKMQ (reference sequence). The CDR3 sequence is 15 residues long. The CDR3: CASSVRQGAKGERYF. CDR3 nucleotide sequence: TGTGCCAGCAGCGTCAGACAGGGGGCGAAAGGCGAGCGGTACTTC. Full variable domain (remainder filled in from reference TRBV13 and TRBJ2-7): AAGVIQSPRHLIKEKRETATLKCYPIPRHDTVYWYQQGPGQDPQFLISFYEKMQSDKGSIPDRFSAQQFSDYHSELNMSSLELGDSALYFCASSVRQGAKGERYFGPGTRLTVT.

The J gene is TRBJ2-2, the V gene TRBV27, with 11 bases matching TRBD2. This CDR3 has 17 residues. Germline loops: CDR1 MNHEY, CDR2 SMNVEV (reference sequence). V shed 2 bases, J shed 3 bases, and the junction held 5 bases outside the gene matches. CDR3 region: CASSLLPGLADTGELFF. DNA of the CDR3: TGTGCCAGCAGTTTACTACCGGGACTAGCGGACACCGGGGAGCTGTTTTTT.

The sample holds a few counts of this clonotype. This sequence joins TRBV28 and TRBJ2-7, with 12 bases identical to TRBD2. Germline CDR1 MDHEN, CDR2 SYDVKM. The ends lost 3 bases at V and 2 bases at J; junction bases unmatched: 2. The length of the CDR3 is 15 residues. CDR3 sequence reads: CASSFSSGRAYEQYF. In DNA, the CDR3 is TGTGCCAGCAGTTTTTCTAGCGGGAGGGCCTACGAGCAGTACTTC.

The chain carries TRBV5-6 and TRBJ2-1; D is perhaps TRBD2 (6 bases). The J call could be wrong; TRBJ2-7 is a better fit for the DNA end. CDR1 and CDR2 from the germline V gene are SGHDT and YYEEEE. This CDR3 comprises 13 residues. The CDR3 coding sequence is TGTGCCAGCAGCCGACTAGAGGAGGGCGAGCAGTACTTC. Amino acid sequence: CASSRLEEGEQYF.

This clonotype came up a few times. The chain joins TRBV20-1 to TRBJ2-5, with 7 bases that match TRBD2. V trimming: 0 bases; J trimming: 2 bases; junction bases outside the gene matches: 6. Germline V gene data show CDR1 as DFQATT and CDR2 as SNEGSKA (reference sequence). The length of the CDR3 is 15 residues. CDR3 in DNA: TGCAGTGCTAGAGAGGGGAGGGGAGGACAAGAGACCCAGTACTTC. This encodes CSAREGRGGQETQYF.

There are a few counts of this clonotype. The chain combines TRBV29-1 with TRBJ2-7; 10 positions agree with TRBD2. Germline values: CDR1 SQVTM, CDR2 ANQGSEA. The CDR3 extends over 13 amino acids. J gave up 5 bases and V 4 bases, and 5 bases lay outside the gene matches. As DNA, the CDR3 is TGCAGCGTTGCCGGGACTAGCGCCAACGAGCAGTACTTC. As protein: CSVAGTSANEQYF.

As concerns this clonotype: At one boundary the junction diverges from the germline segment, which might be a read error. The rearrangement joins TRBV14 to TRBJ2-1; D is perhaps TRBD1 or TRBD2 (5 bases each). Germline loops: CDR1 SGHDN, CDR2 FVKESK. The CDR3 loop spans 13 amino acids. The CDR3 loop reads CASSQGPYNEQSF. CDR3 sequence (DNA): TGTGCCAGCAGCCAGGGACCCTACAATGAGCAGTCCTTC.